This T cell receptor (beta chain) is drawn from a study of OX40 agonist ivuxolimab in advanced cancers. The overall study: The dose-escalation cohort had hepatocellular carcinoma, melanoma, renal cell or head and neck cancer. Whole-study results and caveats: In the 0.1 to 3.0 mg/kg range, CD4+ and CD8+ blood T cells had expanded clonally by week 6.

Assay used: immunoSEQ multiplex PCR; TCRdb lists only in-frame clones, some missing. The sample records some 45,000 clones, 65% to 85% being singletons. Note on this clone: Its antigen is not known.

Germline V lookup: CDR1 KGHSH, CDR2 LQKENI. CDR3 length: 16 residues. The V and J ends lost 0 bases and 4 bases, in that order; junction bases with no gene match: 4. Source: CD4+ or CD8+ T cells sorted from blood, taken in a trial of the OX40 agonist ivuxolimab. The chain uses TRBV18 and TRBJ1-3; TRBD1 agrees at 9 bases. The receptor was derived from an adult with an advanced solid tumor such as melanoma, head and neck, liver or kidney cancer. CDR3: CASSPPFGTGGNTIYF. CDR3 bases: TGTGCCAGCTCACCACCGTTCGGGACAGGGGGAAACACCATATATTTT.